This T cell receptor (beta chain) stems from a study of cytomegalovirus exposure and HLA in healthy donors. Study observations and caveats: Indistinguishable V segments, including TRBV6-2 and TRBV6-3, were excluded. Apparent HLA restriction characterized most CMV-associated TCR beta chains in a later analysis.

To note about this clone: Its antigen is still unknown.

CDR1 is SGHVS and CDR2 is FNYEAQ in the germline V gene. This CDR3 region has 12 residues. V was shortened by 1 base and J by 10 bases, with 9 bases between the two germline ends. Primers included in the PCR were 60 Vbeta and 13 Jbeta primers. TCRdb's copy holds only in-frame clones and misses some; the assay was immunoSEQ multiplex PCR. The sample records some 140,000 clones, over 60% being singletons. The receptor was isolated from a male donor in good health and CMV-seropositive. This chain joins TRBV7-6 and TRBJ2-3; tentative D call: TRBD2 (5 bases). Sequencing was performed on PBMCs. Here the CDR3 reads CASSLGTRAQYF. The CDR3 DNA reads TGTGCCAGCAGCTTAGGTACTAGGGCGCAGTATTTT.